The 13 T cell receptor beta chains reported below all come from one sample, sequenced in a study of PD-1 blockade in mismatch repair-deficient tumors. The table came from immunoSEQ multiplex PCR; TCRdb's copy has only in-frame clones and leaves some out. The sample consists of tens of thousands of clones, roughly 80% of them appearing once. Specimen: peripheral blood, collected 44 weeks after starting pembrolizumab. All receptors derive from an adult with mismatch repair-deficient cancer.

The chain employs TRBV7-6 and TRBJ1-5; D possibly corresponds to TRBD1 (5 bases). The ends were cut back, 1 base at V and 0 bases at J, with 13 bases in the middle. The germline V gene has CDR1 SGHVS and CDR2 FNYEAQ. The CDR3 runs 17 residues. In DNA, the CDR3 is TGTGCCAGCAGCTTAGATCTGGGGGGGGATAGCAATCAGCCCCAGCATTTT. Translating it yields CASSLDLGGDSNQPQHF.

This chain links TRBV5-8 with TRBJ1-2; weak D call: TRBD1 (5 bases). V shed 0 bases and J shed 3 bases, with 15 bases lying between them. The CDR3 runs 16 residues. In germline, CDR1 is SGHTS, CDR2 YDEGEE. The CDR3 nucleotides read TGTGCCAGCAGCTTGGGGTCAGGGAAAGTGGACTATGGCTACACCTTC. This codes for CASSLGSGKVDYGYTF.

This sequence joins TRBV19 and TRBJ2-7; unclear D gene. The CDR3 sequence is 13 residues long. Trimming cost V 3 bases and J 0 bases, with 6 bases left between them. Germline V CDR1 and CDR2: LNHDA, SQIVND (reference sequence). CDR3 nucleotides: TGTGCCAGTAGTATGGCAGTCTCCTACGAGCAGTACTTC. This sequence encodes CASSMAVSYEQYF. Using reference TRBV19 and TRBJ2-7 for the parts outside the CDR3, the full variable domain is DGGITQSPKYLFRKEGQNVTLSCEQNLNHDAMYWYRQDPGQGLRLIYYSQIVNDFQKGDIAEGYSVSREKKESFPLTVTSAQKNPTAFYLCASSMAVSYEQYFGPGTRLTVT.

J is TRBJ1-4 and V is TRBV6-6; D not resolved. In germline, CDR1 is MNHNY, CDR2 SVGAGI (reference sequence). V was clipped by 6 bases and J by 4 bases, with 9 bases between them. The CDR3 consists of 13 residues. The CDR3 sequence: CASSTTGNEKLFF. DNA of the CDR3: TGTGCCAGCAGCACCACGGGTAATGAAAAACTGTTTTTT.

The rearrangement uses TRBV6-6 and TRBJ1-5, with D uncertain. The CDR3 length is 15 residues. Germline CDR1 reads MNHNY; CDR2 reads SVGAGI (reference sequence). Trimming took off 6 bases at V and 2 bases at J, with 14 bases between the two ends. The CDR3 here is CASSSANRGNQPQHF. CDR3 DNA: TGTGCCAGCAGCTCCGCTAATCGGGGCAATCAGCCCCAGCATTTT.

This clone appeared a single time. V gene TRBV11-2 combines with J gene TRBJ2-6; D gene uncertain. The CDR3 is 16 residues long. CDR1 and CDR2 from the germline V gene are SGHAT and FQNNGV. V lost 2 bases and J 2 bases, leaving 10 bases between the germline ends. Written as DNA, the CDR3 is TGTGCCAGCAGCTTAAGCCATCCTCCTGGGGCCAACGTCCTGACTTTC. This sequence encodes CASSLSHPPGANVLTF.

CDR3 loop: CAWSVIGNNEQFF. DNA of the CDR3: TGTGCCTGGAGTGTAATAGGGAACAATGAGCAGTTCTTC. The chain joins TRBV30 to TRBJ2-1, with D unresolved. Germline V gives CDR1 GTSNPN, CDR2 SVGIG (reference sequence). The length of the CDR3 is 13 residues. Between the trimmed V and J ends, which lost 0 bases and 5 bases, there was a span of 8 bases. Full variable domain (outside the CDR3, taken from reference TRBV30 and TRBJ2-1): SQTIHQWPATLVQPVGSPLSLECTVEGTSNPNLYWYRQAAGRGLQLLFYSVGIGQISSEVPQNLSASRPQDRQFILSSKKLLLSDSGFYLCAWSVIGNNEQFFGPGTRLTVL.

The CDR3 coding sequence is TGTGCCAGCAGCTTAAGGGGGAAGGGCACAGATACGCAGTATTTT. Translation: CASSLRGKGTDTQYF. This rearrangement joins TRBV7-2 to TRBJ2-3; TRBD1 is a possible D gene (6 bases). V gave up 2 bases and J gave up 1 base, with 10 bases separating them. Germline CDR1 is SGHTA and CDR2 is FQGNSA. The CDR3 is 15 amino acids.

This clone was recorded only once. The rearrangement uses TRBV7-9 and TRBJ1-1; possible D gene TRBD1, 5 bases. V was cut by 5 bases and J by 0 bases, with 13 bases left in between. CDR1 is SEHNR, CDR2 FQNEAQ, per germline (reference sequence). CDR3 size: 15 residues. The CDR3 DNA sequence: TGTGCCAGCAGCGCGACAGCCTTTATGAACACTGAAGCTTTCTTT. Encoded protein: CASSATAFMNTEAFF.

The chain links TRBV28 to TRBJ1-2, with D possibly being TRBD1 (5 bases). This CDR3 region has 14 residues. V was clipped by 6 bases and J by 3 bases, with 14 bases between them. Germline assignment: CDR1 MDHEN and CDR2 SYDVKM. In DNA form, the CDR3 reads TGTGCCAGCAGGACCAGCGACAGAGACTATGGCTACACCTTC. Amino acids: CASRTSDRDYGYTF.

The chain uses TRBV29-1 and TRBJ2-3, with 7 bases fitting TRBD1. Losses at the gene ends were 6 bases for V and 0 bases for J; bases not matched to a gene: 6. Germline V gene data show CDR1 as SQVTM and CDR2 as ANQGSEA. This CDR3 comprises 14 residues. DNA for the CDR3: TGCAGCGTGGCTACAGGGGCTAGCACAGATACGCAGTATTTT. Its protein product is CSVATGASTDTQYF.

V and J are TRBV7-3 and TRBJ1-1; D remains unclear. V gave up 0 bases and J gave up 1 base, with 6 bases separating them. From germline, CDR1 is SGHTA and CDR2 FQGTGA. This CDR3 has 14 amino acids. Here the CDR3 DNA reads TGTGCCAGCAGCTTAACATCTACGAACACTGAAGCTTTCTTT. It is translated as CASSLTSTNTEAFF.

The chain employs TRBV7-3 and TRBJ2-5, with D possibly being TRBD1 or TRBD2 (5 bases each). Per the germline V gene, CDR1 is SGHTA and CDR2 is FQGTGA. Between the trimmed V and J ends, which lost 5 bases and 1 base, there was a span of 11 bases. This CDR3 has 14 amino acids. In DNA, the CDR3 is TGTGCCAGCAGCCCAGGGACGGCCCAAGAGACCCAGTACTTC. Translation gives CASSPGTAQETQYF.